This T cell receptor (beta chain) was documented in a study of Graves' ophthalmopathy and Graves' hyperthyroidism. Study summary: Peripheral blood sampling preceded any treatment and occurred at initial diagnosis.

Amplified TCR beta CDR3 regions were obtained using RNA transcripts as template. An initial RT-PCR round employing HTBI primers preceded a second-round multiplex PCR. From the multiplex PCR reads, TCRdb called clonotypes with MiXCR, one entry per CDR3 protein. This sample yields 350,000 to 400,000 distinct CDR3 sequences, of which around 19% are seen a single time; approximately 1.4% belongs to the top ten. The germline V and J ends were trimmed by 6 bases and 1 base, with 12 bases remaining between them. The CDR3 has 13 amino acids. Germline CDR1 and CDR2: DFQATT and SNEGSKA (reference sequence). In its sample, this clonotype was seen many times.

The clonotype originates from a woman aged 18 to 35 with Graves' ophthalmopathy. Sequenced: peripheral blood. The chain is built from TRBV20-1 and TRBJ2-5; possibly TRBD2 for D (5 bases). The CDR3 protein is CSAPPDFQETQYF. CDR3 sequence (DNA): TGCAGTGCCCCTCCGGACTTCCAAGAGACCCAGTACTTC.